This T cell receptor beta chain is from a study of T cell responses to AZD1222 COVID-19 vaccine. Points from the study as a whole: Mostly white British, mostly female donors; authors suggested clonal diversity may be underestimated.

A note on this clone: Its antigen is not known.

TCRdb keeps only in-frame clones here, not all; method: immunoSEQ multiplex PCR. The sample lists about 90,000 clones, 65% to 90% occurring once. The source is an adult in good health. The sample consisted of peripheral blood, taken on day 0 of AZD1222 vaccination.

CDR3: CASSGLAGEYEQYF. In DNA form, the CDR3 reads TGTGCCAGCAGCGGACTAGCGGGAGAATACGAGCAGTACTTC. The chain employs TRBV6-2 or TRBV6-3 and TRBJ2-7, with 13 bases matching TRBD2. The CDR3 covers 14 residues. With V trimmed by 6 bases and J by 4 bases, 3 bases remained unmatched. The germline V gene has CDR1 MNHEY and CDR2 SVGEGT.